This TCR beta chain was obtained from a study of cytomegalovirus exposure and HLA in healthy donors. Study-level background: An earlier analysis found roughly 110 million unique TCR beta sequences from about 190 million T cells.

The CDR3 contains 15 residues. Losses at the gene ends were 2 bases for V and 4 bases for J; bases not matched to a gene: 5. Germline lookup yields CDR1 SGHRS and CDR2 YFSETQ. It was with 60 Vbeta and 13 Jbeta primers that the PCR ran. The authors' processing: It was a later analysis that counted about 80 million unique TCR beta chains, of which approximately 9.9 million were shared. The method was immunoSEQ multiplex PCR; TCRdb's version includes in-frame clones alone and lacks a portion of them. The V and J calls and clone size were taken over from that table, and D and trimming were inferred from the DNA. The sample yields roughly 100,000 clones, 65% to 90% seen once.

This chain uses TRBV5-1 with TRBJ1-5; 8 bases match TRBD1. Specimen: PBMCs. This TCR was recovered from a man aged 30-40 years in good health and CMV-seropositive. CDR3 DNA: TGCGCCAGCAGCTTACAGGGGGGCCGGAATCAGCCCCAGCATTTT. Translation gives CASSLQGGRNQPQHF.